The TCR beta chain described here comes from a study of Ad26.COV2.S vaccination and SARS-CoV-2 variants. Study-wide background: The COV1001 Ad26.COV2.S trial arm included the donor. Recipients of Ad26.COV2.S got it intramuscularly, once or twice 56 days apart.

The repertoire was sequenced with immunoSEQ multiplex PCR; TCRdb's copy has only in-frame clones and lacks some. The sample holds about 680,000 clones, 70% to 90% seen once. Trimming cost V 5 bases and J 8 bases, with 12 bases left between them. The germline gives CDR1 SGHAT, CDR2 FQNNGV. There are 13 residues in the CDR3. The treatment was: roughly 20 received Ad26.COV2.S at low or high dose, single or two shots; 5 received placebo; per-sample allocation not given. Specimens were obtained on day 63 following the first vaccine or placebo injection. The receptor comes from a person between 18 and 65 years old who received the Ad26.COV2.S COVID-19 vaccine or a placebo. Sequenced material: peripheral blood, taken in a trial of Ad26.COV2.S vaccine versus placebo. This sequence joins TRBV11-2 and TRBJ1-4, with D tentatively TRBD1 (5 bases). For the CDR3, the DNA is TGTGCCAGCAGCCCCCCGGGGGGAGAAAAACTGTTTTTT. Translation: CASSPPGGEKLFF.